This TCR beta chain is from a study of response to subunit inactivated influenza vaccine. The length of the CDR3 is 13 residues. Germline loops: CDR1 DFQATT, CDR2 SNEGSKA (reference sequence). V shed 3 bases and J shed 12 bases, with 18 bases lying between them. Study outcomes and limitations: Each seasonal influenza vaccination, the authors suggested, recruits few new T cells.

TCRdb fed the RT-PCR reads into MiXCR, producing one record per CDR3 protein. Among under 950,000 distinct CDR3 sequences listed, 21% were seen once. This clonotype appeared many times. The antigen is undetermined. This specimen consisted of PBMCs from blood, obtained around 5 days after vaccination. The chain uses TRBV20-1 and TRBJ2-1, with a possible D match to TRBD2 (7 bases). The receptor was derived from a man aged 45 to 65 who received an inactivated influenza vaccine. CDR3 nucleotide sequence: TGCAGTGCTAGTAACGGGGGGCCACTTGCGCAGTTCTTC. Residues: CSASNGGPLAQFF.